The clone carrying this T cell receptor beta chain was detected ten times or more. Its antigen is not identified. Uncontrolled infection, other autoimmune disease, pregnancy or lactation excluded patients. The CDR3 regions of TCR beta were amplified from RNA transcripts. Using the HTBI primer set, a first-round RT-PCR was run on the TCR CDR3. TCRdb re-called the multiplex PCR reads with MiXCR, one entry per CDR3 protein. The sample records about 570,000 distinct CDR3 sequences, around 46% being singletons. This record belongs to a study of T cells in Graves' hyperthyroidism and ophthalmopathy. Study-level results: Blood also showed most of the thyroid clonotypes that were expanded above 0.001.

Sequenced sample: peripheral blood or thyroid tissue (not recorded which). The clonotype was recovered from an adult woman with Graves' disease, either hyperthyroidism or ophthalmopathy (not recorded which).

CDR3 nucleotides: TGCGCCAGCAGCTTGGCCGGACTAGCGGACACCGGGGAGCTGTTTTTT. Protein: CASSLAGLADTGELFF. V usage is TRBV5-1 and J usage is TRBJ2-2; TRBD2 matches at 10 bases. Looked up from germline, CDR1 is SGHRS and CDR2 is YFSETQ. Losses at the gene ends were 0 bases for V and 3 bases for J; bases not matched to a gene: 2. CDR3 length: 16 amino acids.